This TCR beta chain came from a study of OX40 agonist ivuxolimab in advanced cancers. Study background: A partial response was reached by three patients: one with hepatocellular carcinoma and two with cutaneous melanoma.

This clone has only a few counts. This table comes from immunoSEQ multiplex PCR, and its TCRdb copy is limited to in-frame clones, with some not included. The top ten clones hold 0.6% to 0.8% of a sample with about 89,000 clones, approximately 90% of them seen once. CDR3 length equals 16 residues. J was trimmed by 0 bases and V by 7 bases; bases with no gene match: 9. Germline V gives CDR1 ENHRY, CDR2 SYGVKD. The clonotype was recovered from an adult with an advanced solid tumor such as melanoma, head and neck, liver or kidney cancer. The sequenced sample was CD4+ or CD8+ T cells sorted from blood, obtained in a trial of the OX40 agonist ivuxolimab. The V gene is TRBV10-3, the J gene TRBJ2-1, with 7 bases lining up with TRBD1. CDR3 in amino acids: CAITGTVGNSYNEQFF. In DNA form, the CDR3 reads TGTGCCATCACCGGGACAGTAGGTAACTCCTACAATGAGCAGTTCTTC.